Shown below are 29 T cell receptor beta chains from a single sample sequenced in a study of cytomegalovirus exposure and HLA in healthy donors. Assay used: immunoSEQ multiplex PCR; TCRdb lists only in-frame clones, some missing. Of some 200,000 clones in the sample, 90% to 95% are singletons; the top ten hold 1% to 1.2%. Sequenced: PBMCs. Every receptor here comes from a woman younger than 30 in good health and CMV-seronegative.

This sequence joins TRBV30 and TRBJ1-6; D remains unclear. This CDR3 region has 12 residues. V lost 2 bases to trimming and J lost 5 bases, with 4 bases between them. Per germline, CDR1 GTSNPN and CDR2 SVGIG (reference sequence). This CDR3 reads CAWSFNNSPLHF. DNA for the CDR3: TGTGCCTGGAGTTTTAATAATTCACCCCTCCACTTT.

This clone has just one count. The CDR3 region has the DNA TGCGCCAGCAGCCAAAACCCGTCTACAGGAGTTTATGGCTACACCTTC. This translates into CASSQNPSTGVYGYTF. This chain connects TRBV4-1 to TRBJ1-2; D is perhaps TRBD1 (5 bases). Between the trimmed V and J ends, which lost 2 bases and 5 bases, there was a span of 18 bases. Looked up from germline, CDR1 is MGHRA and CDR2 is YSYEKL. This CDR3 has 16 amino acids.

This clone was observed a few times. The gene calls are TRBV6-4 and TRBJ2-3; 12 nucleotides agree with TRBD2. CDR3 size: 15 residues. The V segment lost 5 bases and the J segment 6 bases; nucleotides outside the gene matches: 6. Germline CDR1 reads MRHNA; CDR2 reads SNTAGT. The chain's CDR3 is CASSRLAGDSDTQYF. In DNA, the CDR3 is TGTGCCAGCAGTCGACTAGCGGGAGATTCGGATACGCAGTATTTT.

This clone occurred once. This chain uses TRBV5-6 with TRBJ2-3; no clear D gene. This CDR3 is built from 16 residues. From germline, CDR1 is SGHDT and CDR2 YYEEEE. Trimming left V 4 bases short and J 2 bases short, with 17 bases between. CDR3 sequence (DNA): TGTGCCAGCAGCGTTGGTCGCCTTCAACTCACAGATACGCAGTATTTT. This sequence encodes CASSVGRLQLTDTQYF.

J is TRBJ2-3 and V is TRBV25-1; weak D call: TRBD2 (6 bases). CDR3 length: 18 amino acids. Germline V gives CDR1 MGHDK, CDR2 SYGVNS. V lost 6 bases, J lost 0 bases, and 22 bases lay in between. CDR3 sequence: CASSPVTRAAGSTDTQYF. CDR3 nucleotides: TGTGCCAGCAGCCCTGTGACCCGAGCAGCGGGTAGCACAGATACGCAGTATTTT.

Here the CDR3 DNA reads TGTGCCAGCAGCCTTGGGACAGCCGGTTACGAGCAGTACTTC. Encoded protein: CASSLGTAGYEQYF. The chain joins TRBV11-2 to TRBJ2-7, with 7 positions matching TRBD1. V gave up 5 bases and J gave up 4 bases; unmatched junction bases: 8. The CDR3 spans 14 residues. Germline loops: CDR1 SGHAT, CDR2 FQNNGV.

J is TRBJ1-2 and V is TRBV12-5; D gene ambiguous. This CDR3 has 11 amino acids. Trimming shortened V by 3 bases and J by 7 bases, and 6 bases separated the two germline ends. The germline V gene encodes CDR1 LGHNT and CDR2 FRNRAP. CDR3 protein: CASGFPSGYTF. As DNA, the CDR3 is TGTGCTAGTGGTTTCCCGAGTGGCTACACCTTC.

The chain employs TRBV30 and TRBJ2-1, with D possibly matching TRBD2 (6 bases). V lost 5 bases and J 3 bases, leaving 14 bases between the germline ends. CDR1 and CDR2 (germline): GTSNPN, SVGIG (reference sequence). The CDR3 is made up of 14 amino acids. The CDR3 region is CAWVGTPIYNEQFF. CDR3 nucleotide sequence: TGTGCCTGGGTCGGGACTCCTATCTACAATGAGCAGTTCTTC.

This clone showed up just a few times. The CDR3 DNA is TGTGCCAGCGGGACCACAGGGTCCAATCAGCCCCAGCATTTT. Protein product: CASGTTGSNQPQHF. V and J are TRBV25-1 and TRBJ1-5, with a tentative D call TRBD1 (6 bases). The V gene's germline CDR1 is MGHDK and CDR2 SYGVNS. The V end lost 8 bases, the J end lost 3 bases, and 14 bases lay between the germline ends. This CDR3 is 14 amino acids long.

The chain combines TRBV6-5 with TRBJ2-7; 7 bases match TRBD2. Germline values: CDR1 MNHEY, CDR2 SVGAGI. With 6 bases clipped from V and 3 bases from J, the junction kept 5 bases outside the gene matches. The CDR3 spans 13 residues. The CDR3 is CASRRPGGYEQYF. The CDR3 nucleotides read TGTGCCAGCAGACGACCGGGGGGCTACGAGCAGTACTTC.

This chain joins TRBV28 and TRBJ1-2; D is possibly TRBD1 (6 bases). Deletions cut 7 bases from V and 2 bases from J, with 14 bases between. This CDR3 has 14 residues. Germline lookup yields CDR1 MDHEN and CDR2 SYDVKM. This chain's CDR3 is CASIPGQVNYGYTF. CDR3 DNA sequence: TGTGCCAGCATCCCGGGACAAGTGAACTATGGCTACACCTTC.

The gene calls are TRBV28 and TRBJ2-7; 7 bases are a match to TRBD2. Trimming removed 2 bases from V and 5 bases from J; junction bases left unmatched: 3. The CDR3 consists of 13 residues. Per the germline V gene, CDR1 is MDHEN and CDR2 is SYDVKM. CDR3: CASSLAGGNEQYF. CDR3 DNA: TGTGCCAGCAGTTTAGCCGGGGGGAACGAGCAGTACTTC.

This chain uses TRBV4-1 with TRBJ2-7, with 7 positions matching TRBD2. J gave up 0 bases and V 2 bases, and 7 bases lay outside the gene matches. The CDR3 runs to 16 residues. Germline CDR1 is MGHRA and CDR2 is YSYEKL. The CDR3 here is CASSQQFGRSSYEQYF. The CDR3 bases are TGCGCCAGCAGCCAACAATTCGGGAGGAGCTCCTACGAGCAGTACTTC.

The genes are TRBV7-7 and TRBJ2-2; TRBD2 is a possible D gene (7 bases). This CDR3 is 15 amino acids long. Germline values: CDR1 SSHAT, CDR2 FNYEAQ (reference sequence). Trimming left V 5 bases short and J 5 bases short, with 15 bases between. The CDR3 DNA follows: TGTGCCAGCAGCCCCCGGGGGGCGGGAACCGGGGAGCTGTTTTTT. Amino acids: CASSPRGAGTGELFF.

This clone was seen only once. The gene calls are TRBV6-1 and TRBJ2-2; no clear D gene. Trimming removed 2 bases at V and 8 bases at J, with 6 bases between. From germline, CDR1 is MNHNS and CDR2 SASEGT. The CDR3 length is 12 residues. The CDR3 DNA follows: TGTGCCAGCAGTGAAATCAGAGGGGAGCTGTTTTTT. Protein sequence: CASSEIRGELFF.

The gene calls are TRBV15 and TRBJ2-3; 8 bases are a match to TRBD1. Germline values: CDR1 LNHNV, CDR2 YYDKDF (reference sequence). The V segment lost 1 base and the J segment 10 bases; nucleotides outside the gene matches: 1. The CDR3 is made up of 12 amino acids. The CDR3 loop is CATSRAGGPQYF. The DNA of the CDR3 is TGTGCCACCAGCAGAGCAGGGGGCCCGCAGTATTTT.

The chain combines TRBV27 with TRBJ1-2, with 9 bases matching TRBD1. Losses at the gene ends were 6 bases for V and 6 bases for J; bases not matched to a gene: 14. The germline V gene has CDR1 MNHEY and CDR2 SMNVEV (reference sequence). There are 16 residues in the CDR3. DNA of the CDR3: TGTGCCAGCAGCCTGGGGACAGGGAAGAAGTGGAATGGCTACACCTTC. Its protein product is CASSLGTGKKWNGYTF.

V gene TRBV11-2 combines with J gene TRBJ1-6; TRBD1 is a possible D gene (5 bases). The CDR3 consists of 14 residues. Germline V CDR1 and CDR2: SGHAT, FQNNGV. Deletions cut 2 bases from V and 5 bases from J, with 7 bases between. CDR3 nucleotides: TGTGCCAGCAGCTTAACGGGGGATAATTCACCCCTCCACTTT. As protein: CASSLTGDNSPLHF.

The CDR3 sequence is CATSRTGGYAGELFF. CDR3 coding DNA: TGTGCCACCAGCAGGACAGGGGGCTACGCCGGGGAGCTGTTTTTT. V gene TRBV15 combines with J gene TRBJ2-2; TRBD1 aligns across 10 bases. Germline loops: CDR1 LNHNV, CDR2 YYDKDF (reference sequence). V shed 3 bases and J 6 bases; nucleotides not matched to a gene: 4. The CDR3 loop spans 15 amino acids. The whole variable domain, filled in from reference TRBV15 and TRBJ2-2, reads DAMVIQNPRYQVTQFGKPVTLSCSQTLNHNVMYWYQQKSSQAPKLLFHYYDKDFNNEADTPDNFQSRRPNTSFCFLDIRSPGLGDTAMYLCATSRTGGYAGELFFGEGSRLTVL.

The rearrangement joins TRBV28 to TRBJ1-1, with D possibly being TRBD1 (6 bases). The CDR3 sequence is 13 residues long. Trimming took off 6 bases at V and 4 bases at J, with 12 bases between the two ends. The germline V gene has CDR1 MDHEN and CDR2 SYDVKM. The CDR3 is CASRIQGGTEAFF. The CDR3 DNA sequence: TGTGCCAGCAGGATACAGGGTGGCACTGAAGCTTTCTTT.

The chain employs TRBV27 and TRBJ2-4; D is possibly TRBD2 (6 bases). Trimming left V 0 bases short and J 7 bases short, with 13 bases between. Per germline, CDR1 MNHEY and CDR2 SMNVEV (reference sequence). The CDR3 is made up of 15 amino acids. The CDR3 here is CASSLSGGVGNIQYF. The CDR3 bases are TGTGCCAGCAGTTTATCGGGGGGAGTTGGGAACATTCAGTACTTC.

The chain links TRBV2 to TRBJ1-2; D unclear. V lost 6 bases to trimming and J lost 2 bases, with 7 bases between them. From germline, CDR1 is SNHLY and CDR2 FYNNEI. This CDR3 has 12 residues. CDR3 protein: CASRGWNYGYTF. The CDR3 DNA reads as TGTGCCAGCAGGGGCTGGAACTATGGCTACACCTTC.

The chain links TRBV19 to TRBJ1-5, with 7 bases aligning to TRBD1. Trimming removed 3 bases from V and 5 bases from J; junction bases left unmatched: 4. Per germline, CDR1 LNHDA and CDR2 SQIVND (reference sequence). This CDR3 comprises 14 residues. CDR3: CASSIWQGDQPQHF. The CDR3 DNA sequence: TGTGCCAGTAGTATTTGGCAGGGGGATCAGCCCCAGCATTTT.

The V and J genes are TRBV5-1 and TRBJ1-1; D is perhaps TRBD1 (6 bases). This CDR3 comprises 14 residues. The V end was cut by 3 bases, the J end by 4 bases, with 13 bases between. Germline V gene data show CDR1 as SGHRS and CDR2 as YFSETQ. The CDR3 nucleotides read TGCGCCAGCAGCTACGAACAGGGATCCACTGAAGCTTTCTTT. Translating it yields CASSYEQGSTEAFF.

V gene TRBV7-6 combines with J gene TRBJ2-5, with 9 bases matching TRBD1. Germline V CDR1 and CDR2: SGHVS, FNYEAQ. After removal of 5 bases from V and 7 bases from J, the junction contained 20 bases not matched to a gene. The CDR3 is 18 residues long. CDR3 protein: CASSPITPGTGIYGTQYF. The CDR3 DNA follows: TGTGCCAGCAGCCCGATAACTCCCGGGACAGGGATTTATGGGACCCAGTACTTC.

The chain employs TRBV27 and TRBJ1-1; D not resolved. The CDR3 totals 12 residues. From germline, CDR1 is MNHEY and CDR2 SMNVEV (reference sequence). Trimming removed 5 bases at V and 5 bases at J, with 9 bases between. The CDR3 sequence: CASSTTPTEAFF. The CDR3 bases are TGTGCCAGCAGTACAACACCTACTGAAGCTTTCTTT.

The genes are TRBV9 and TRBJ1-5; perhaps TRBD1 as D (5 bases). The CDR3 spans 16 residues. The V end lost 0 bases, the J end lost 1 base, and 11 bases lay between the germline ends. Germline loops: CDR1 SGDLS, CDR2 YYNGEE. DNA for the CDR3: TGTGCCAGCAGCGTAGGGGTCGGACACAGCAATCAGCCCCAGCATTTT. Translation gives CASSVGVGHSNQPQHF.

The J gene is TRBJ1-5, the V gene TRBV15, with D perhaps matching TRBD1 (5 bases). Germline V gene sequence: CDR1 LNHNV, CDR2 YYDKDF (reference sequence). This CDR3 region has 14 residues. Trimming removed 0 bases at V and 7 bases at J, with 10 bases between. The CDR3 is CATSRDLGGQPQHF. In DNA, the CDR3 is TGTGCCACCAGCAGAGATTTGGGGGGACAGCCCCAGCATTTT.

The chain has TRBV19 and TRBJ2-1; 10 bases map to TRBD2. CDR1 LNHDA and CDR2 SQIVND come from the germline V gene (reference sequence). The V gene end was trimmed by 3 bases and the J gene end by 7 bases; junction bases not matched to a gene: 12. The CDR3 contains 17 residues. CDR3 DNA: TGTGCCAGTAGTATTTCTGGTCCTAGCGGGAGAGGGAATGAGCAGTTCTTC. It specifies CASSISGPSGRGNEQFF. The full variable domain, rest sourced from reference TRBV19 and TRBJ2-1, is DGGITQSPKYLFRKEGQNVTLSCEQNLNHDAMYWYRQDPGQGLRLIYYSQIVNDFQKGDIAEGYSVSREKKESFPLTVTSAQKNPTAFYLCASSISGPSGRGNEQFFGPGTRLTVL.